These 32 T cell receptor beta chains were sequenced from one sample in a study of T cell repertoires in cytomegalovirus infection (dated 2019 in TCRdb). These receptors' antigens are unknown. TCRdb shows the sequencer as Illumina HiSeq 1500. TCRdb reanalyzed the raw reads on its own, using fastp at Q25 for trimming and MiXCR for clone calling, and kept in-frame beta chains. For every CDR3 protein sequence, its rows merge into one entry that carries the most common genes and DNA. The sample table holds a few hundred thousand distinct CDR3 sequences, of which around 30% were seen once. Clones ranked in the top ten supply roughly 15% of the sample. Explained via the paper, the treatment or condition label denotes: in vitro stimulation with specific CMV peptide epitopes to enrich CMV-specific T cells. The sequencing used cultured PBMCs, collected from culture after CMV antigen stimulation. These receptors were obtained from a human donor in good health (CMV status not recorded). Some clones in this sample may be carry-over from other donors' samples.

This clonotype has a count of ten or more. The V and J genes are TRBV20-1 and TRBJ2-1, with D possibly being TRBD1 (5 bases). CDR3 length equals 18 residues. Germline lookup yields CDR1 DFQATT and CDR2 SNEGSKA (reference sequence). Trimming removed 6 bases at V and 0 bases at J, with 24 bases between. The CDR3 coding sequence is TGCAGTGCCGCGCAATATACTCAGGGAATAGGCTCCTACAATGAGCAGTTCTTC. This sequence encodes CSAAQYTQGIGSYNEQFF.

The gene calls are TRBV7-2 and TRBJ2-3; TRBD1 agrees at 7 bases. The CDR3 spans 17 residues. CDR1 is SGHTA and CDR2 is FQGNSA in the germline V gene. Trimming at V came to 2 bases and at J to 3 bases, leaving 11 bases not matched to a gene. For the CDR3, the DNA is TGTGCCAGCAGCTTAATTGGGATAGACAGGGAAACAGATACGCAGTATTTT. This encodes CASSLIGIDRETDTQYF.

The chain has TRBV28 and TRBJ2-2, with unresolved D. CDR3 length equals 18 residues. Trimming removed 4 bases at V and 0 bases at J, with 18 bases between. CDR1 and CDR2 from the germline V gene are MDHEN and SYDVKM. The CDR3 sequence: CASSSSGAISPNTGELFF. CDR3 in DNA: TGTGCCAGCAGTTCATCCGGAGCTATATCACCGAACACCGGGGAGCTGTTTTTT.

The rearrangement links TRBV27 to TRBJ1-3; D perhaps matches TRBD1 (6 bases). Per germline, CDR1 MNHEY and CDR2 SMNVEV (reference sequence). The CDR3 consists of 16 residues. With 6 bases removed from V and 7 bases from J, the gap between germline ends came to 22 bases. CDR3 residues: CASSAGPGGPKNTIYF. The CDR3 bases are TGTGCCAGCAGCGCGGGGCCCGGGGGGCCCAAGAACACCATATATTTT.

The V gene is TRBV10-3, the J gene TRBJ1-2, with D tentatively TRBD1 (5 bases). Germline V lookup: CDR1 ENHRY, CDR2 SYGVKD. There are 12 residues in the CDR3. The V end was cut by 0 bases, the J end by 6 bases, with 5 bases between. CDR3 sequence: CAISESGDGYTF. The DNA of the CDR3 is TGTGCCATCAGTGAGTCAGGGGATGGCTACACCTTC.

This clonotype was detected a few times. The chain has TRBV7-6 and TRBJ2-1; TRBD1 agrees at 8 bases. The CDR3 totals 17 residues. From germline, CDR1 is SGHVS and CDR2 FNYEAQ. The ends lost 5 bases at V and 1 base at J; junction bases unmatched: 10. The chain's CDR3 is CASSHFGQGRSYNEQFF. CDR3 nucleotide sequence: TGTGCCAGCAGCCATTTCGGACAGGGCAGATCCTACAATGAGCAGTTCTTC.

The chain has TRBV7-2 and TRBJ2-1, with TRBD2 matching 9 bases. Losses at the gene ends were 4 bases for V and 6 bases for J; bases not matched to a gene: 10. Germline V gene sequence: CDR1 SGHTA, CDR2 FQGNSA. The CDR3 is made up of 16 amino acids. CDR3 sequence (DNA): TGTGCCAGCAGCTCAATATGGACTAGCGCAGTCAATGAGCAGTTCTTC. This encodes CASSSIWTSAVNEQFF.

This clonotype was detected only a few times. J is TRBJ2-5 and V is TRBV7-9; 9 nucleotides match TRBD1. CDR3 length equals 14 residues. Trimming at V came to 2 bases and at J to 3 bases, leaving 1 base not matched to a gene. The germline V gene has CDR1 SEHNR and CDR2 FQNEAQ (reference sequence). The CDR3 nucleotides read TGTGCCAGCAGCTTATGGACAGGGGAAGAGACCCAGTACTTC. This translates into CASSLWTGEETQYF.

This clonotype has more than one count but fewer than ten. This chain uses TRBV20-1 with TRBJ2-3, with a tentative D call TRBD2 (6 bases). Germline lookup yields CDR1 DFQATT and CDR2 SNEGSKA (reference sequence). This CDR3 contains 14 residues. Trimming removed 1 base from V and 0 bases from J, with 8 bases in between. Written as DNA, the CDR3 is TGCAGTGCTAGAGTAGCGGAGAGCACAGATACGCAGTATTTT. This sequence encodes CSARVAESTDTQYF.

This rearrangement joins TRBV6-2 or TRBV6-3 to TRBJ2-1; 7 nucleotides align to TRBD1. Germline values: CDR1 MNHEY, CDR2 SVGEGT. Germline trimming cut 9 bases from V and 7 bases from J; bases unmatched to any gene: 3. This CDR3 spans 11 amino acids. For the CDR3, the DNA is TGTGCCAGTCAACAGGGGAATGAGCAGTTCTTC. Translating gives CASQQGNEQFF.

This chain connects TRBV28 to TRBJ1-6, with a possible D match to TRBD1 (5 bases). Germline V CDR1 and CDR2: MDHEN, SYDVKM. Trimming left V 8 bases short and J 3 bases short, with 17 bases between. This CDR3 comprises 16 residues. The CDR3 reads CASGRLGTFYNSPLHF. The DNA for the CDR3 is TGTGCCAGCGGCCGACTTGGGACCTTCTATAATTCACCCCTCCACTTT.

The chain links TRBV29-1 to TRBJ2-4, with 7 bases aligning to TRBD2. There are 14 residues in the CDR3. V gave up 4 bases and J gave up 0 bases; unmatched junction bases: 3. The V gene's germline CDR1 is SQVTM and CDR2 ANQGSEA. The CDR3: CSVGGGLAKNIQYF. CDR3 DNA: TGCAGCGTTGGGGGGGGGTTAGCCAAAAACATTCAGTACTTC.

The V call is TRBV28, the J call TRBJ2-1; possible D gene TRBD1, 6 bases. The CDR3 consists of 13 residues. Germline V gene lookup returns CDR1 MDHEN and CDR2 SYDVKM. The V gene lost 11 bases and the J gene lost 5 bases, with 16 bases spanning the gap. Here the CDR3 reads CAGSRGTDNEQFF. CDR3 DNA sequence: TGTGCCGGGTCCAGGGGTACGGACAATGAGCAGTTCTTC.

The sample holds one count of this clonotype. The chain combines TRBV12-3 or TRBV12-4 with TRBJ1-2; D ambiguous. V was cut by 2 bases and J by 6 bases, with 13 bases left in between. The CDR3 extends over 14 amino acids. CDR3 residues: CASSLRSQLNGYTF. CDR3 bases: TGTGCCAGCAGTTTACGGTCACAGTTGAATGGCTACACCTTC.

This rearrangement joins TRBV29-1 to TRBJ1-1; perhaps TRBD1 as D (6 bases). The CDR3 runs 13 residues. Germline loops: CDR1 SQVTM, CDR2 ANQGSEA. Deletions cut 4 bases from V and 2 bases from J, with 11 bases between. In nucleotides, the CDR3 is TGCAGCGTTGGGGGTGGGGGCAACACTGAAGCTTTCTTT. This codes for CSVGGGGNTEAFF.

The chain couples TRBV9 to TRBJ2-7; tentatively, D is TRBD2 (7 bases). This CDR3 region has 17 residues. Per germline, CDR1 SGDLS and CDR2 YYNGEE. V was pared by 0 bases and J by 4 bases, with 20 bases between. The CDR3: CASSVGEGEPGHYEQYF. CDR3 DNA sequence: TGTGCCAGCAGCGTAGGGGAGGGGGAACCGGGCCATTACGAGCAGTACTTC.

The chain is built from TRBV7-2 and TRBJ2-1; tentative D call: TRBD2 (6 bases). The germline gives CDR1 SGHTA, CDR2 FQGNSA. This CDR3 spans 15 amino acids. Trimming pared 2 bases from V and 4 bases from J, leaving 12 bases between. This CDR3 reads CASSLRRESYNEQFF. The CDR3 DNA sequence: TGTGCCAGCAGCTTAAGGAGGGAGTCTTACAATGAGCAGTTCTTC. Filled out from reference TRBV7-2 and TRBJ2-1, the complete variable domain reads GAGVSQSPSNKVTEKGKDVELRCDPISGHTALYWYRQSLGQGLEFLIYFQGNSAPDKSGLPSDRFSAERTGGSVSTLTIQRTQQEDSAVYLCASSLRRESYNEQFFGPGTRLTVL.

V usage is TRBV6-5 and J usage is TRBJ1-1; TRBD1 is a possible D gene (5 bases). The CDR3 has 14 amino acids. CDR1 and CDR2 (germline): MNHEY, SVGAGI. Trimming removed 3 bases at V and 4 bases at J, with 12 bases between. The CDR3 loop reads CASSYQGMGTEAFF. The CDR3 DNA follows: TGTGCCAGCAGTTATCAGGGCATGGGCACTGAAGCTTTCTTT.

This clonotype showed up many times. V usage is TRBV7-2 and J usage is TRBJ1-1; D is uncertain. The CDR3 runs 16 residues. The V and J ends lost 1 base and 0 bases respectively, with 12 bases between them. Germline V gene lookup returns CDR1 SGHTA and CDR2 FQGNSA. CDR3 protein: CASSLGVPKLNTEAFF. The CDR3 bases are TGTGCCAGCAGCTTAGGGGTCCCGAAGTTGAACACTGAAGCTTTCTTT. Full variable domain (remainder filled in from reference TRBV7-2 and TRBJ1-1): GAGVSQSPSNKVTEKGKDVELRCDPISGHTALYWYRQSLGQGLEFLIYFQGNSAPDKSGLPSDRFSAERTGGSVSTLTIQRTQQEDSAVYLCASSLGVPKLNTEAFFGQGTRLTVV.

This sequence joins TRBV27 and TRBJ2-1; 10 nucleotides agree with TRBD1. This CDR3 region has 15 residues. J gave up 7 bases and V 3 bases, and 6 bases lay outside the gene matches. The germline CDR1 and CDR2 sequences are MNHEY and SMNVEV (reference sequence). CDR3 region: CASSFVGQGLNEQFF. The CDR3 DNA sequence: TGTGCCAGCAGTTTCGTGGGACAGGGGTTAAATGAGCAGTTCTTC.

The chain carries TRBV25-1 and TRBJ2-7, with 8 bases matching TRBD2. Per germline, CDR1 MGHDK and CDR2 SYGVNS. The J segment lost 1 base and the V segment lost 5 bases, leaving 4 bases of the junction unmatched. The CDR3 contains 14 residues. The CDR3 region is CASSSSGGSYEQYV. The DNA for the CDR3 is TGTGCCAGCAGTTCGAGCGGGGGATCCTACGAGCAGTACGTC.

The J gene is TRBJ1-1, the V gene TRBV20-1; D unresolved. The CDR3 consists of 13 residues. Between the trimmed V and J ends, which lost 6 bases and 0 bases, there was a span of 11 bases. Germline V gene data show CDR1 as DFQATT and CDR2 as SNEGSKA (reference sequence). The CDR3 DNA sequence: TGCAGTGCCCCCCAGTTTATGAACACTGAAGCTTTCTTT. It encodes CSAPQFMNTEAFF.

The V call is TRBV4-3, the J call TRBJ2-6; 7 bases line up with TRBD2. Germline trimming cut 0 bases from V and 2 bases from J; bases unmatched to any gene: 10. This CDR3 has 19 amino acids. Per the germline V gene, CDR1 is LGHNA and CDR2 is YSLEER. This CDR3 reads CASSQDSFFGTTGANVLTF. The CDR3 DNA sequence: TGCGCCAGCAGCCAAGATTCGTTCTTCGGGACTACTGGGGCCAACGTCCTGACTTTC.

In its sample, this clonotype was seen once. V and J are TRBV12-3 or TRBV12-4 and TRBJ2-7; 9 bases align to TRBD1. The CDR3 extends over 14 amino acids. V was clipped by 6 bases and J by 6 bases; unmatched bases: 9. As DNA, the CDR3 is TGTGCCAGCAGCCTACCGGGACAGGGTCGCGAGCAGTACTTC. Translation gives CASSLPGQGREQYF.

In its sample, this clonotype was seen a few times. J is TRBJ2-5 and V is TRBV14; 7 nucleotides align to TRBD2. Germline CDR1 reads SGHDN; CDR2 reads FVKESK. The CDR3 has 15 amino acids. Trimming cost V 0 bases and J 3 bases; bases outside gene matches: 4. Written as DNA, the CDR3 is TGTGCCAGCAGCCAAGATGGTCGGGGGGAAGAGACCCAGTACTTC. It translates to CASSQDGRGEETQYF.

V gene TRBV7-2 combines with J gene TRBJ1-1; TRBD1 aligns across 9 bases. The CDR3 is 14 residues long. Germline V gene data show CDR1 as SGHTA and CDR2 as FQGNSA. V shed 1 base, J shed 10 bases, and the junction held 7 bases outside the gene matches. CDR3 region: CASSLGALTGGAFF. Here the CDR3 DNA reads TGTGCCAGCAGCTTAGGCGCGTTGACAGGGGGAGCTTTCTTT.

The V and J genes are TRBV5-1 and TRBJ2-1, with 9 bases fitting TRBD1. Germline-derived CDR1 and CDR2 are SGHRS and YFSETQ. The CDR3 loop spans 17 amino acids. V trimming: 4 bases; J trimming: 7 bases; junction bases outside the gene matches: 15. CDR3 in amino acids: CASSTTPGTGRRNEQFF. CDR3 sequence (DNA): TGCGCCAGCAGCACCACCCCCGGGACAGGGAGGCGGAATGAGCAGTTCTTC.

The rearrangement links TRBV5-6 to TRBJ2-2, with D perhaps matching TRBD2 (6 bases). This CDR3 has 15 amino acids. Trimming took 2 bases from V and 4 from J, leaving 12 bases between them. CDR1 is SGHDT, CDR2 YYEEEE, per germline. CDR3 loop: CASSFAGTTTGELFF. The CDR3 nucleotides are TGTGCCAGCAGCTTTGCGGGAACAACCACCGGGGAGCTGTTTTTT.

This clonotype showed up just a few times. V gene TRBV2 combines with J gene TRBJ2-4, with TRBD1 matching 10 bases. Germline V lookup: CDR1 SNHLY, CDR2 FYNNEI. V lost 7 bases, J lost 3 bases, and 6 bases stayed unmatched. The CDR3 contains 15 residues. The CDR3 DNA is TGTGCCAGCAATCGGGACAGGGGAGGCAAAAACATTCAGTACTTC. Amino acids: CASNRDRGGKNIQYF.

The V call is TRBV12-3 or TRBV12-4, the J call TRBJ1-5, with D possibly being TRBD1 (6 bases). The CDR3 covers 14 residues. V dropped 6 bases and J dropped 7 bases, with 16 bases sitting between them. CDR3 residues: CASSRGGVWQPQHF. As DNA, the CDR3 is TGTGCCAGCAGCAGAGGGGGGGTTTGGCAGCCCCAGCATTTT.

This rearrangement joins TRBV7-6 to TRBJ1-5; 7 bases are shared with TRBD1. Germline V gene lookup returns CDR1 SGHVS and CDR2 FNYEAQ. V was pared by 1 base and J by 0 bases, with 3 bases of the junction left unmatched. This CDR3 is built from 16 residues. This CDR3 is CASSLGDRDSNQPQHF. Here the CDR3 DNA reads TGTGCCAGCAGCTTAGGGGACAGAGATAGCAATCAGCCCCAGCATTTT.

V gene TRBV5-4 combines with J gene TRBJ1-6, with a weak D call TRBD1 (6 bases). V was pared by 10 bases and J by 5 bases, with 16 bases between. The CDR3 spans 14 residues. The germline gives CDR1 SGHNT, CDR2 YYREEE (reference sequence). The CDR3 DNA sequence: TGTGCCTCAAAGTCCGGACAGAATAATTCACCCCTCCACTTT. Protein: CASKSGQNNSPLHF.